The 9 T cell receptor beta chains below were found in one sample sequenced in a study of radiotherapy plus CTLA-4 blockade in lung cancer. Method: immunoSEQ multiplex PCR; TCRdb's copy keeps in-frame clones and lacks some. Counted here are 81,000 or so clones, 60% to 85% occurring once; the ten biggest clones make up over 20%. The sequences come from peripheral blood, collected from a patient treated with radiotherapy plus ipilimumab. The receptor set was obtained from a human donor with non-small cell lung cancer whose response to radiotherapy plus ipilimumab could not be evaluated. Some clones in this sample may be carry-over from other donors' samples.

The V gene is TRBV5-6, the J gene TRBJ2-7; a weak D match, TRBD1 (6 bases). With 4 bases removed from V and 3 bases from J, the gap between germline ends came to 20 bases. The CDR3 is 16 amino acids. Germline-derived CDR1 and CDR2 are SGHDT and YYEEEE. CDR3 bases: TGTGCCAGCAGCACCCGCCCGGGACACCGGAGCTACGAGCAGTACTTC. This encodes CASSTRPGHRSYEQYF.

The CDR3 reads CAWSDSVLRAFF. CDR3 nucleotide sequence: TGTGCCTGGAGTGATTCGGTTTTGAGAGCTTTCTTT. The chain carries TRBV30 and TRBJ1-1; no reliable D call. Germline values: CDR1 GTSNPN, CDR2 SVGIG (reference sequence). Trimming took off 1 base at V and 10 bases at J, with 13 bases between the two ends. This CDR3 contains 12 residues.

In its sample, this clone was seen once. The chain joins TRBV5-1 to TRBJ1-4; 8 nucleotides match TRBD1. This CDR3 has 16 amino acids. Losses at the gene ends were 1 base for V and 6 bases for J; bases not matched to a gene: 8. Germline V gene lookup returns CDR1 SGHRS and CDR2 YFSETQ. In DNA form, the CDR3 reads TGCGCCAGCAGCTTGCTCCCCCGACAGGGGCATGAAAAACTGTTTTTT. Translated: CASSLLPRQGHEKLFF.

This chain links TRBV5-1 with TRBJ2-7, with a weak D call TRBD1 (6 bases). Germline V gene data show CDR1 as SGHRS and CDR2 as YFSETQ. This CDR3 is 14 amino acids long. V lost 3 bases and J 6 bases, leaving 16 bases between the germline ends. CDR3 DNA: TGCGCCAGCAGCTCCGAGACAGGAGTGGGCGAGCAGTACTTC. This gives the protein CASSSETGVGEQYF.

This clone was counted a single time. The V and J genes are TRBV2 and TRBJ2-4; 8 bases are shared with TRBD1. V lost 4 bases and J lost 14; bases outside the gene matches: 7. There are 12 residues in the CDR3. Germline CDR1 and CDR2: SNHLY and FYNNEI. The CDR3 spells CASSVGQDFKYF. The CDR3 region has the DNA TGTGCCAGCAGTGTGGGACAGGATTTTAAGTACTTC.

The chain couples TRBV7-2 to TRBJ1-4; TRBD1 is a possible D gene (5 bases). This CDR3 spans 15 amino acids. V lost 1 base to trimming and J lost 3 bases, with 9 bases between them. Per the germline V gene, CDR1 is SGHTA and CDR2 is FQGNSA. CDR3 sequence: CASSLVGGANEKLFF. The CDR3 nucleotides read TGTGCCAGCAGCTTAGTGGGGGGAGCTAATGAAAAACTGTTTTTT. The full variable domain, completed using reference TRBV7-2 and TRBJ1-4, is GAGVSQSPSNKVTEKGKDVELRCDPISGHTALYWYRQSLGQGLEFLIYFQGNSAPDKSGLPSDRFSAERTGGSVSTLTIQRTQQEDSAVYLCASSLVGGANEKLFFGSGTQLSVL.

V and J are TRBV6-1 and TRBJ1-1; TRBD1 matches 7 bases. The CDR3 consists of 17 residues. Germline V gene sequence: CDR1 MNHNS, CDR2 SASEGT. V lost 4 bases and J lost 0; bases outside the gene matches: 11. CDR3 loop: CASSGQGILALNTEAFF. The CDR3 nucleotides read TGTGCCAGCAGTGGACAGGGCATTTTGGCGTTGAACACTGAAGCTTTCTTT.

V usage is TRBV5-1 and J usage is TRBJ1-1; 9 bases are a match to TRBD1. This CDR3 is 16 amino acids long. V was pared by 7 bases and J by 5 bases, with 15 bases of the junction left unmatched. The V gene's germline CDR1 is SGHRS and CDR2 YFSETQ. CDR3 coding DNA: TGCGCCAGCGCTACTCAACTACAGGGGGCGGGGACTGAAGCTTTCTTT. Its translation is CASATQLQGAGTEAFF.

The rearrangement uses TRBV7-2 and TRBJ1-5; 7 bases agree with TRBD1. Germline V gene lookup returns CDR1 SGHTA and CDR2 FQGNSA. The trim removed 2 bases at V and 5 bases at J, leaving 3 bases unmatched. The CDR3 is made up of 14 amino acids. Here the CDR3 reads CASSLQGGDQPQHF. The CDR3 nucleotides are TGTGCCAGCAGCTTACAGGGGGGCGATCAGCCCCAGCATTTT.